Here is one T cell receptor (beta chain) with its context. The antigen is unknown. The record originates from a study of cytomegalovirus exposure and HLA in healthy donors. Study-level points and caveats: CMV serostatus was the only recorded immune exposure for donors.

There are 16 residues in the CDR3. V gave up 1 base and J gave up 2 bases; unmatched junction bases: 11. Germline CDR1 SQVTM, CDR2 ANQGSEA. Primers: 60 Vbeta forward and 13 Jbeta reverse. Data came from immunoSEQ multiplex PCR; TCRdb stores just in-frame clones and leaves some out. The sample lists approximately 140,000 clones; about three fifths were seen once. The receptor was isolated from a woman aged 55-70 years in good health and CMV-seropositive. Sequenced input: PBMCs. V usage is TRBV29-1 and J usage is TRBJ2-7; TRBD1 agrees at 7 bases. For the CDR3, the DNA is TGCAGCGTTGAAGGGTGGCCAGGGGGAGTCCCCTACGAGCAGTACTTC. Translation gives CSVEGWPGGVPYEQYF.